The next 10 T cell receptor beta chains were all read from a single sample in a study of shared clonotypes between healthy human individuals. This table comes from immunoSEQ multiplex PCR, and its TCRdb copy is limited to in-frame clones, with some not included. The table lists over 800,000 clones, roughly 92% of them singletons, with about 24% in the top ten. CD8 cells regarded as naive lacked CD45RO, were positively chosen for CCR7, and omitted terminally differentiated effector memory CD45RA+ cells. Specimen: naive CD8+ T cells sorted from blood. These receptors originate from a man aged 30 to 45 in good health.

The CDR3 is CASSQVGGVHEQYF. CDR3 nucleotide sequence: TGCGCCAGCAGCCAAGTGGGAGGGGTCCACGAGCAGTACTTC. The gene calls are TRBV4-1 and TRBJ2-7; 7 nucleotides align to TRBD2. The CDR3 runs to 14 residues. The junction had 5 bases not matched to a gene; V was cut back by 1 base and J by 5 bases. Germline assignment: CDR1 MGHRA and CDR2 YSYEKL.

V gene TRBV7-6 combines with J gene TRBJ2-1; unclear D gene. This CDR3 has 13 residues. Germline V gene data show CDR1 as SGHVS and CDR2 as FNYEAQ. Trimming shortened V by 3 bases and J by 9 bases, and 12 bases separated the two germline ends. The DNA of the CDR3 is TGTGCCAGCAGCTTTCGTCCTTTTGGTGAGCAGTTCTTC. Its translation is CASSFRPFGEQFF.

CDR3 loop: CASSESVGLQPQHF. The DNA for the CDR3 is TGTGCCAGCAGTGAATCGGTGGGGCTTCAGCCCCAGCATTTT. The chain uses TRBV2 and TRBJ1-5, with D perhaps TRBD1 (5 bases). The CDR3 is 14 amino acids. The germline gives CDR1 SNHLY, CDR2 FYNNEI. V was pared by 2 bases and J by 6 bases, with 11 bases between.

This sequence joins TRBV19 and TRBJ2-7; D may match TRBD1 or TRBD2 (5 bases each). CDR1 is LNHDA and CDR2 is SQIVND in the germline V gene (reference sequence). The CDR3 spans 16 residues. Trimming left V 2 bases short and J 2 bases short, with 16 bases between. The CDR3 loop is CASSISAGTSAYEQYF. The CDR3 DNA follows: TGTGCCAGTAGTATATCCGCCGGGACCTCGGCCTACGAGCAGTACTTC.

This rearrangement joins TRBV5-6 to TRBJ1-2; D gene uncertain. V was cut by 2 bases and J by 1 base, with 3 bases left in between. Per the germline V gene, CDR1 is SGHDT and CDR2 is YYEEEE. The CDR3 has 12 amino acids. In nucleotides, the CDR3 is TGTGCCAGCAGCTTCATTAACTATGGCTACACCTTC. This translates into CASSFINYGYTF.

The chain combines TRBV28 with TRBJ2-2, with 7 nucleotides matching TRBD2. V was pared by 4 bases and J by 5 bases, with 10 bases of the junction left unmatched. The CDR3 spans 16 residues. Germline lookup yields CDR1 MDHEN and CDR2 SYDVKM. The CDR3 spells CASSSTAGAWTGELFF. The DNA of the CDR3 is TGTGCCAGCAGTTCCACGGCGGGAGCGTGGACCGGGGAGCTGTTTTTT. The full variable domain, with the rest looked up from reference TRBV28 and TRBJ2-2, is DVKVTQSSRYLVKRTGEKVFLECVQDMDHENMFWYRQDPGLGLRLIYFSYDVKMKEKGDIPEGYSVSREKKERFSLILESASTNQTSMYLCASSSTAGAWTGELFFGEGSRLTVL.

CDR3 sequence (DNA): TGTGCCAGCAGCGTAGCGGCAGGCCTGAACACTGAAGCTTTCTTT. Amino acids: CASSVAAGLNTEAFF. The chain employs TRBV9 and TRBJ1-1, with D unclear. CDR1 and CDR2 from the germline V gene are SGDLS and YYNGEE. V was pared by 0 bases and J by 0 bases, with 9 bases between. The CDR3 covers 15 residues.

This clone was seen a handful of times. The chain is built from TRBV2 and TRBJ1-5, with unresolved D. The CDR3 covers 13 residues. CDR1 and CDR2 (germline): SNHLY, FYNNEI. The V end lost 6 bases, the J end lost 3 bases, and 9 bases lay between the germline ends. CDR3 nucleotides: TGTGCCAGCAGGCGACCCGACAATCAGCCCCAGCATTTT. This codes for CASRRPDNQPQHF.

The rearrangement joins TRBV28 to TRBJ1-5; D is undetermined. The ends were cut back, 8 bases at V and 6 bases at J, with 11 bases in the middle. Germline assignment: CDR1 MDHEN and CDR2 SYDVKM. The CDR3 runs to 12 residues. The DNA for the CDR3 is TGTGCCAGCGCCGTAGGGTCTCAGCCCCAGCATTTT. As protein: CASAVGSQPQHF.

The CDR3, as DNA: TGTGCCAGCAGCTTGGCCAGGGGCACCAGACGGGTACATAACTATGGCTACACCTTC. Translation gives CASSLARGTRRVHNYGYTF. This chain joins TRBV5-6 and TRBJ1-2; possible D gene TRBD1, 6 bases. This CDR3 contains 19 residues. V lost 0 bases, J lost 1 base, and 22 bases lay in between. Per germline, CDR1 SGHDT and CDR2 YYEEEE.